The next 26 T cell receptor beta chains were all read from a single sample in a study of CXCR3 chemokines and chemotherapy response in bladder cancer. One entry per CDR3 protein, called by TCRdb with MiXCR from the PCR reads. The data show about 5,000 distinct CDR3 sequences, approximately 15% seen once. The material was obtained from a patient whose treatment included neoadjuvant chemotherapy. The receptors were sampled from a human donor with bladder cancer that responded to neoadjuvant chemotherapy.

This clonotype was observed at least ten times. The chain links TRBV10-3 to TRBJ2-7, with D perhaps assigned TRBD1 or TRBD2 (6 bases each). Germline V lookup: CDR1 ENHRY, CDR2 SYGVKD. This CDR3 is 15 amino acids long. Trimming cost V 7 bases and J 1 base, with 17 bases left between them. Here the CDR3 reads CAINSAGEVSYEQYF. The CDR3 bases are TGTGCCATCAACTCGGCAGGGGAGGTTTCCTACGAGCAGTACTTC.

In the case of this clonotype: A far larger clone differs by one base, so this is likely a read error. V gene TRBV11-2 combines with J gene TRBJ2-7; D is perhaps TRBD2 (5 bases). Germline V gene data show CDR1 as SGHAT and CDR2 as FQNNGV. The CDR3 contains 14 residues. Trimming removed 10 bases at V and 7 bases at J, with 23 bases between. CDR3 loop: CATSRTVDKGEQYF. The CDR3 DNA reads TGTGCCACTTCTCGGACTGTCGACAAGGGTGAGCAGTACTTC.

This clonotype was detected ten times or more. The chain uses TRBV28 and TRBJ2-1; 13 bases fit TRBD2. The V and J ends lost 5 bases and 4 bases, in that order; junction bases with no gene match: 2. CDR3 length equals 15 residues. The V gene's germline CDR1 is MDHEN and CDR2 SYDVKM. The chain's CDR3 is CASSQLAGGYNEQFF. CDR3 coding DNA: TGTGCCAGCAGTCAACTAGCGGGAGGGTACAATGAGCAGTTCTTC.

This clonotype came up many times. The chain couples TRBV11-3 to TRBJ2-5, with D possibly called TRBD1 or TRBD2 (5 bases each). The CDR3 loop spans 16 amino acids. V lost 6 bases and J lost 2, with 19 bases in between. The V gene's germline CDR1 is SGHNT and CDR2 YENEEA. The CDR3 spells CASRRESGGLQETQYF. In nucleotides, the CDR3 is TGTGCCAGCAGACGAGAGAGTGGGGGTTTGCAAGAGACCCAGTACTTC.

Many counts were recorded for this clonotype. The CDR3 sequence: CSARSVLVNSALHF. The CDR3 coding sequence is TGCAGTGCTAGGTCCGTATTGGTCAATTCGGCCCTCCACTTT. This chain joins TRBV20-1 and TRBJ1-6; D is undetermined. V was pared by 3 bases and J by 14 bases, with 20 bases between. CDR1 DFQATT and CDR2 SNEGSKA come from the germline V gene (reference sequence). The CDR3 extends over 14 amino acids.

DNA for the CDR3: TGCAGTGTGGCCCTGAATTACAATGAGCAGTTCTTC. Its protein is CSVALNYNEQFF. The J gene is TRBJ2-1, the V gene TRBV20-1; D unresolved. Trimming left V 7 bases short and J 4 bases short, with 11 bases between. The CDR3 contains 12 residues. Germline CDR1 and CDR2: DFQATT and SNEGSKA (reference sequence).

About this clonotype itself: A much larger clone lies a single base off, so this may be a read error. The gene calls are TRBV12-3 or TRBV12-4 and TRBJ2-1; D is ambiguous. The CDR3 spans 13 residues. V was clipped by 1 base and J by 4 bases, with 5 bases between them. The DNA of the CDR3 is TGTGCCAGCAGTTTAGGAAGTTACAATGAGCAGTTCTTC. It codes for CASSLGSYNEQFF.

This clonotype is termed medium-sized (0.01 to 0.1%). The chain joins TRBV28 to TRBJ1-1, with D perhaps matching TRBD1 (5 bases). Germline values: CDR1 MDHEN, CDR2 SYDVKM. The V gene lost 3 bases and the J gene lost 1 base, with 9 bases spanning the gap. The CDR3 is 14 amino acids. For the CDR3, the DNA is TGTGCCAGCAGTTTGCCAGGGTGGAACACTGAAGCTTTCTTT. Translation: CASSLPGWNTEAFF.

This clonotype is labeled medium-sized. V and J are TRBV11-1 and TRBJ2-1; D tentatively fits TRBD1 or TRBD2 (6 bases each). V lost 5 bases, J lost 10 bases, and 24 bases lay in between. The CDR3 is 16 amino acids. Looked up from germline, CDR1 is SGHAT and CDR2 is FQDESV (reference sequence). The DNA of the CDR3 is TGTGCCAGCAGCCCCTCTGGGGGCGGGGAGTCAATAGAGCAGTTCTTC. It specifies CASSPSGGGESIEQFF.

This clonotype counts as medium-sized (0.01 to 0.1%). The chain combines TRBV7-2 with TRBJ2-1, with a weak D call TRBD2 (5 bases). The germline V gene encodes CDR1 SGHTA and CDR2 FQGNSA. This CDR3 has 15 amino acids. V was clipped by 0 bases and J by 10 bases, with 16 bases between them. CDR3 sequence reads: CASSLAAIVQREQFF. The CDR3 nucleotides are TGTGCCAGCAGCTTAGCTGCAATTGTACAGCGGGAGCAGTTCTTC.

This clonotype was observed many times. V and J are TRBV12-3 or TRBV12-4 and TRBJ2-1, with D perhaps TRBD1 (6 bases). Between the trimmed V and J ends, which lost 6 bases and 4 bases, there was a span of 13 bases. The CDR3 loop spans 14 amino acids. The CDR3 nucleotides are TGTGCCAGCAGCCAAGGGGGTCGGTACAATGAGCAGTTCTTC. Protein product: CASSQGGRYNEQFF.

Within the sample, this clonotype is medium-sized (0.01 to 0.1%). The V call is TRBV19, the J call TRBJ2-1, with 7 positions matching TRBD2. Trimming removed 8 bases from V and 0 bases from J; junction bases left unmatched: 4. Per germline, CDR1 LNHDA and CDR2 SQIVND (reference sequence). This CDR3 region has 14 residues. In nucleotides, the CDR3 is TGTGCCAGTTCGAGGGAGGGCTCCTACAATGAGCAGTTCTTC. Its translation: CASSREGSYNEQFF.

There are many counts of this clonotype. The chain is built from TRBV7-9 and TRBJ1-1; D is perhaps TRBD1 (6 bases). This CDR3 contains 17 residues. Looked up from germline, CDR1 is SEHNR and CDR2 is FQNEAQ (reference sequence). With 5 bases removed from V and 1 base from J, the gap between germline ends came to 20 bases. The CDR3 nucleotides are TGTGCCAGCAGCCCCTGGGGGCAGGGGAAACGGAACACTGAAGCTTTCTTT. Its translation is CASSPWGQGKRNTEAFF.

This clonotype ranks as large. The gene calls are TRBV29-1 and TRBJ1-2; D is possibly TRBD1 (5 bases). This CDR3 comprises 13 residues. Trimming removed 4 bases at V and 4 bases at J, with 13 bases between. Germline CDR1 SQVTM, CDR2 ANQGSEA. CDR3 nucleotide sequence: TGCAGCGTTGGAAAAGCAGGGACCTATGGCTACACCTTC. Encoded protein: CSVGKAGTYGYTF.

As to this clonotype: With only one base between it and a far larger clone, this is likely a read error. The V call is TRBV10-3, the J call TRBJ2-1; the match to TRBD2 covers 11 bases. Germline CDR1 and CDR2: ENHRY and SYGVKD. With V trimmed by 11 bases and J by 10 bases, 22 bases remained unmatched. CDR3 size: 17 residues. Here the CDR3 DNA reads TGTGCCCGTAGCGGGAGGGTCCGTTGGGGGGCTGGGGGCGAGCAGTTCTTC. Translated: CARSGRVRWGAGGEQFF.

The sample holds many counts of this clonotype. In DNA form, the CDR3 reads TGTGCCAGCTCACCTATGCAGGGGGGAGCTGGATACAATGAGCAGTTCTTC. Translation gives CASSPMQGGAGYNEQFF. The rearrangement joins TRBV18 to TRBJ2-1; maybe TRBD1 (7 bases). This CDR3 is 17 amino acids long. CDR1 and CDR2 (germline): KGHSH, LQKENI. The V end lost 3 bases, the J end lost 4 bases, and 19 bases lay between the germline ends. The whole variable domain, filled in from reference TRBV18 and TRBJ2-1, reads NAGVMQNPRHLVRRRGQEARLRCSPMKGHSHVYWYRQLPEEGLKFMVYLQKENIIDESGMPKERFSAEFPKEGPSILRIQQVVRGDSAAYFCASSPMQGGAGYNEQFFGPGTRLTVL.

This clonotype was seen many times. The chain is built from TRBV15 and TRBJ2-5; TRBD1 aligns across 7 bases. The length of the CDR3 is 14 residues. V lost 2 bases, J lost 4 bases, and 4 bases stayed unmatched. Looked up from germline, CDR1 is LNHNV and CDR2 is YYDKDF (reference sequence). The CDR3: CATSRRQGPETQYF. CDR3 nucleotide sequence: TGTGCCACCAGCAGAAGACAGGGCCCAGAGACCCAGTACTTC.

This clonotype was observed a handful of times. The J gene is TRBJ1-3, the V gene TRBV12-3 or TRBV12-4; D is uncertain. The germline V and J ends were trimmed by 7 bases and 1 base, with 14 bases remaining between them. This CDR3 spans 15 amino acids. As DNA, the CDR3 is TGTGCCAGCACCGGGTTCCGACGTTCTGGAAACACCATATATTTT. It yields the protein CASTGFRRSGNTIYF.

Details on this clonotype: A much larger clone differs by one base, so this may be a read error. The gene calls are TRBV20-1 and TRBJ2-5; D is undetermined. The CDR3 consists of 11 residues. Germline CDR1 and CDR2: DFQATT and SNEGSKA (reference sequence). Trimming pared 3 bases from V and 10 bases from J, leaving 12 bases between. The CDR3 region is CSASTGGNQYF. CDR3 DNA sequence: TGCAGTGCTAGTACTGGTGGGAACCAGTACTTC.

This clonotype was seen once. The J gene is TRBJ2-3, the V gene TRBV19, with TRBD1 identical over 8 bases. J lost 1 base, V lost 2 bases, and 5 bases had no gene match. Germline CDR1 is LNHDA and CDR2 is SQIVND (reference sequence). This CDR3 contains 16 residues. The CDR3 region has the DNA TGTGCCAGTAGTATACTGGCAGGGGGCTGCACAGATACGCAGTATTTT. Translation: CASSILAGGCTDTQYF.

By its share, this clonotype is medium-sized. The V gene is TRBV19, the J gene TRBJ1-4, with 8 bases matching TRBD1. Germline values: CDR1 LNHDA, CDR2 SQIVND (reference sequence). The junction had 6 bases not matched to a gene; V was cut back by 4 bases and J by 5 bases. The CDR3 is made up of 15 amino acids. CDR3 loop: CASSSDRGPNEKLFF. The CDR3 DNA sequence: TGTGCCAGTAGTAGCGACAGGGGACCGAATGAAAAACTGTTTTTT.

This clonotype came up many times. The rearrangement joins TRBV19 to TRBJ2-7, with D possibly being TRBD2 (7 bases). Trimming took 4 bases from V and 6 from J, leaving 16 bases between them. The CDR3 contains 14 residues. The germline gives CDR1 LNHDA, CDR2 SQIVND (reference sequence). As DNA, the CDR3 is TGTGCCAGTAGTAGAGGACTAGACAGGAGCGAGCAGTACTTC. Protein sequence: CASSRGLDRSEQYF.

This clonotype was seen ten or more times. J is TRBJ1-5 and V is TRBV19; 11 bases are a match to TRBD1. V shed 7 bases and J 0 bases; nucleotides not matched to a gene: 11. The V gene's germline CDR1 is LNHDA and CDR2 SQIVND (reference sequence). The CDR3 length is 18 residues. CDR3 loop: CASTSGTGGKHSNQPQHF. As DNA, the CDR3 is TGTGCCAGTACCTCCGGGACAGGGGGGAAGCATAGCAATCAGCCCCAGCATTTT. Supplemented by reference TRBV19 and TRBJ1-5, the full variable domain reads DGGITQSPKYLFRKEGQNVTLSCEQNLNHDAMYWYRQDPGQGLRLIYYSQIVNDFQKGDIAEGYSVSREKKESFPLTVTSAQKNPTAFYLCASTSGTGGKHSNQPQHFGDGTRLSIL.

This clonotype was seen many times. J is TRBJ2-3 and V is TRBV30; TRBD1 agrees at 9 bases. Germline V gives CDR1 GTSNPN, CDR2 SVGIG (reference sequence). After removal of 0 bases from V and 1 base from J, the junction contained 8 bases not matched to a gene. The CDR3 spans 17 residues. CDR3 protein: CAWSVQGAPRGTDTQYF. The CDR3 DNA sequence: TGTGCCTGGAGTGTACAGGGGGCCCCGAGGGGCACAGATACGCAGTATTTT.

Only a few counts were recorded for this clonotype. The rearrangement uses TRBV5-6 and TRBJ2-7; 7 bases match TRBD2. The CDR3 contains 15 residues. In germline, CDR1 is SGHDT, CDR2 YYEEEE. V was clipped by 0 bases and J by 0 bases; unmatched bases: 3. The CDR3 DNA reads as TGTGCCAGCAGCTTGGGGCCTAGCGGCTCCTACGAGCAGTACTTC. Protein sequence: CASSLGPSGSYEQYF. Drawing the rest from reference TRBV5-6 and TRBJ2-7, the complete variable domain is DAGVTQSPTHLIKTRGQQVTLRCSPKSGHDTVSWYQQALGQGPQFIFQYYEEEERQRGNFPDRFSGHQFPNYSSELNVNALLLGDSALYLCASSLGPSGSYEQYFGPGTRLTVT.

At least ten counts were recorded for this clonotype. The rearrangement uses TRBV30 and TRBJ2-1; D is unresolved. Germline CDR1 reads GTSNPN; CDR2 reads SVGIG (reference sequence). The CDR3 runs to 13 residues. V lost 2 bases and J 4 bases, leaving 9 bases between the germline ends. The CDR3 DNA is TGTGCCTGGAGTCAGGCACCTTACAATGAGCAGTTCTTC. Amino acid sequence: CAWSQAPYNEQFF.